This T cell receptor (beta chain) was observed in a study of blood T cell repertoires in COVID-19. Study at large: PBMCs, B-cell-depleted T cells, or T cells provided the cDNA or gDNA that made up the material.

V gave up 0 bases and J gave up 3 bases, with 9 bases separating them. The CDR3 totals 15 residues. Looked up from germline, CDR1 is MNHEY and CDR2 is SMNVEV (reference sequence). Clones were sequenced by immunoSEQ multiplex PCR, and TCRdb holds only the in-frame ones, with some missing. In the table there are about 270,000 clones, around nine tenths of which are singletons. This receptor was taken from a man aged 40-50 years who had recovered from COVID-19. This rearrangement joins TRBV27 to TRBJ2-1; D is uncertain. Sequenced input: peripheral blood. The CDR3 nucleotides are TGTGCCAGCAGTTTATCCCTTACCGGCTACAATGAGCAGTTCTTC. Protein product: CASSLSLTGYNEQFF.